The source of this TCR beta chain is a study of lymphopenia after photon versus proton radiotherapy. Notes on the study in general: Oligoclonal CD8+ Temra expansion after nadir drove photon patients' diversity drop. Better survival with proton therapy was suggested as possible, not demonstrated. A bigger post-nadir fall in TCR diversity correlated inversely with survival time in deceased patients. Photon-treated patients lost naive T cells and TCR diversity; proton-treated stayed stable.

As for this clone: The antigen remains undetermined.

The protocol was immunoSEQ multiplex PCR, while the TCRdb copy is restricted to in-frame clones and leaves out a portion. The data show 75,000 or so clones, about four fifths seen once. Germline V lookup: CDR1 MGHDK, CDR2 SYGVNS. The CDR3 length is 17 residues. V gave up 6 bases and J gave up 5 bases; unmatched junction bases: 12. This receptor was taken from a man between 60 and 75 years old with pancreatic cancer. The chain carries TRBV25-1 and TRBJ2-2; 10 nucleotides line up with TRBD2. Specimen: peripheral blood, collected from a patient treated with proton-based radiotherapy. The CDR3 here is CASSRSSGGGRTGELFF. The CDR3 DNA is TGTGCCAGCAGCCGATCTAGCGGGGGTGGTAGAACCGGGGAGCTGTTTTTT.